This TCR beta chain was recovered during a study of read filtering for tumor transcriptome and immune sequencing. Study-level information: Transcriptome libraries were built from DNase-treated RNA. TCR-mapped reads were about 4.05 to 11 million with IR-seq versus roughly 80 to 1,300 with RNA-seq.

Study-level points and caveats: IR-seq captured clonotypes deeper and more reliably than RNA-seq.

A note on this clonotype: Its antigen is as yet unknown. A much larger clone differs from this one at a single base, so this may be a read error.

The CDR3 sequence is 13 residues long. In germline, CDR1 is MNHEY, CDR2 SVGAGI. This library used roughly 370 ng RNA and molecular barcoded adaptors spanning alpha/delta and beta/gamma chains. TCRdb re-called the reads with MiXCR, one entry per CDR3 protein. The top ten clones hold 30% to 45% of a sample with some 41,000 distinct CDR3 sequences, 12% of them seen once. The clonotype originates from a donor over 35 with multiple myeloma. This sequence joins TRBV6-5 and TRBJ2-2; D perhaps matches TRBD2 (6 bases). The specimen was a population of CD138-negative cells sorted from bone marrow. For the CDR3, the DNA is TGTGCCAGCAGTGAAGGGAGTACCGGGGGGCTGTTTTTT. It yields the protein CASSEGSTGGLFF.